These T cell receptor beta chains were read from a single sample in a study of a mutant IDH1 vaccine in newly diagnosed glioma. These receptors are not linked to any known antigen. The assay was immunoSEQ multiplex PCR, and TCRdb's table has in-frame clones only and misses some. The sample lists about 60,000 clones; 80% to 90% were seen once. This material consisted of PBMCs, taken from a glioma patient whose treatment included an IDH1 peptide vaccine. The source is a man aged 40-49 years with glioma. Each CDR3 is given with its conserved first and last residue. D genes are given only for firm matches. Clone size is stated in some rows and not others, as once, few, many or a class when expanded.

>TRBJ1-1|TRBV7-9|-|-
CASRPVFGGRNTEAFF
TGTGCCAGCAGGCCTGTTTTTGGGGGCAGGAACACTGAAGCTTTCTTT
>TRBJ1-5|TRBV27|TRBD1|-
CASSLQGGGQPQHF
TGTGCCAGCAGTTTACAAGGGGGCGGTCAGCCCCAGCATTTT
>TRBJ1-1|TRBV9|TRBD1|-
CASSATTGPVGEAFF
TGTGCCAGCAGCGCCACGACAGGGCCCGTTGGGGAAGCTTTCTTT
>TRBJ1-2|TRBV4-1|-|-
CASSQDYRPYGYTF
TGCGCCAGCAGCCAAGATTACCGGCCATATGGCTACACCTTC
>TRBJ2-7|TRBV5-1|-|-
CASSFGGGDEQYF
TGCGCCAGCAGCTTTGGGGGAGGCGACGAGCAGTACTTC
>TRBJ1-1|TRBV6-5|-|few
CASSYSGDGGNTEAFF
TGTGCCAGCAGTTACTCAGGGGATGGCGGGAACACTGAAGCTTTCTTT
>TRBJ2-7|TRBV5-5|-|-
CASNKGGQYEQYF
TGTGCCAGCAATAAGGGGGGACAATACGAGCAGTACTTC
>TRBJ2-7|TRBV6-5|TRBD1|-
CASSETGPPYEQYF
TGTGCCAGCAGCGAGACAGGGCCCCCCTACGAGCAGTACTTC
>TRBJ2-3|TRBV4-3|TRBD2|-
CASGSGSWDTQYF
TGCGCCAGCGGCAGCGGGAGTTGGGATACGCAGTATTTT
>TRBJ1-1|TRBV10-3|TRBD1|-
CAIRPTGEGTEAFF
TGTGCCATCAGACCGACAGGGGAGGGAACTGAAGCTTTCTTT
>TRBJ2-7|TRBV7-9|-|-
CASSIQPYEQYF
TGTGCCAGCAGTATACAGCCCTACGAGCAGTACTTC
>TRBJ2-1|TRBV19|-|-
CASSKGTYNEQFF
TGTGCCAGTAGTAAGGGAACCTACAATGAGCAGTTCTTC
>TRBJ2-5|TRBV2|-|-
CASRAETQYF
TGTGCCAGCAGGGCAGAGACCCAGTACTTC
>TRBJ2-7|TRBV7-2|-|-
CASSLSGGTYEQYF
TGTGCCAGCAGTTTAAGTGGCGGGACCTACGAGCAGTACTTC
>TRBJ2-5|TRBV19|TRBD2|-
CASRTTSAPETQYF
TGTGCCAGTAGGACGACTAGCGCCCCCGAGACCCAGTACTTC
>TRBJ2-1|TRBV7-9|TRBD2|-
CASSSGLAGGFIAYNEQFF
TGTGCCAGCAGTTCTGGACTAGCGGGAGGCTTCATAGCCTACAATGAGCAGTTCTTC
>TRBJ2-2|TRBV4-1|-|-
CASSQEGLYTGELFF
TGCGCCAGCAGCCAAGAGGGCTTATACACCGGGGAGCTGTTTTTT
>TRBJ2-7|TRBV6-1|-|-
CASSEWYEQYF
TGTGCCAGCAGTGAATGGTACGAGCAGTACTTC
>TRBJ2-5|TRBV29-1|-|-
CSVVLWETQYF
TGCAGCGTCGTACTATGGGAGACCCAGTACTTC
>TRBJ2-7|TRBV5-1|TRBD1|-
CASRERQGAGEQYF
TGCGCCAGCAGGGAAAGACAGGGGGCGGGCGAGCAGTACTTC
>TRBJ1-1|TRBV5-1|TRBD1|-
CASSSSTGLFTEAFF
TGCGCCAGCAGCTCCTCGACAGGGCTCTTCACTGAAGCTTTCTTT
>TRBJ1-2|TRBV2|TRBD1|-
CASNGQGVYYGYTF
TGTGCCAGCAACGGACAGGGGGTTTACTATGGCTACACCTTC
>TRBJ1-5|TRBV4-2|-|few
CASSHVEGNQPQHF
TGTGCCAGCAGCCATGTTGAAGGCAATCAGCCCCAGCATTTT
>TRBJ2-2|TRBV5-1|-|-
CASSLGWGTGELFF
TGCGCCAGCAGCTTGGGTTGGGGCACCGGGGAGCTGTTTTTT
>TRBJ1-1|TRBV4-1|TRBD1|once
CASSLRGSAEAFF
TGCGCCAGCAGCCTCAGGGGGTCCGCTGAAGCTTTCTTT
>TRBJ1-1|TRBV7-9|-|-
CASSSARETFF
TGTGCCAGCAGTTCTGCGAGGGAAACTTTCTTT
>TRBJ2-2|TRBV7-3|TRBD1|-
CASSRDSSTGELFF
TGTGCCAGCAGCAGGGACAGTTCCACCGGGGAGCTGTTTTTT
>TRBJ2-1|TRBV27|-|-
CASSTALEYNEQFF
TGTGCCAGCAGTACCGCCTTAGAGTACAATGAGCAGTTCTTC
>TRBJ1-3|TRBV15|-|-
CATSRGGRWGSGNTIYF
TGTGCCACCAGCAGAGGGGGACGATGGGGTTCTGGAAACACCATATATTTT
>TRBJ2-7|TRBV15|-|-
CATSRSTETYEQYF
TGTGCCACCAGCAGATCGACAGAAACTTACGAGCAGTACTTC
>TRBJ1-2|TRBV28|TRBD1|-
CASSSGGQNRGYTF
TGTGCCAGCAGTTCAGGGGGACAGAACAGAGGCTACACCTTC
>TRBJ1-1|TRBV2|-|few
CASTRGSWSAFF
TGTGCCAGCACAAGGGGCTCCTGGTCAGCTTTCTTT
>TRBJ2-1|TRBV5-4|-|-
CASSRRAYNSYNEQFF
TGTGCCAGCAGCCGGAGAGCCTACAACTCCTACAATGAGCAGTTCTTC
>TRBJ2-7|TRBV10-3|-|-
CATSSGQGEEQYF
TGTGCCACCTCTAGCGGACAGGGTGAAGAGCAGTACTTC
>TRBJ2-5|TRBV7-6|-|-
CASSSGSGKTQYF
TGTGCCAGCAGCTCCGGATCGGGAAAGACCCAGTACTTC
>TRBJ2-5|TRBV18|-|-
CASSPGSRETQYF
TGTGCCAGCTCACCTGGTTCCAGGGAGACCCAGTACTTC
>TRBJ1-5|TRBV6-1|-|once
CASSVREEQPQHF
TGTGCCAGCAGTGTTAGGGAGGAACAGCCCCAGCATTTT
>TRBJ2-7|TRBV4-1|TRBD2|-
CASSQGWGLASVQYF
TGCGCCAGCAGCCAAGGGTGGGGACTAGCATCCGTGCAGTACTTC
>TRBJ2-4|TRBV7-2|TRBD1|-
CASSAEGARRRNIQYF
TGTGCCAGCAGCGCAGAGGGGGCCCGGCGTAGGAACATTCAGTACTTC
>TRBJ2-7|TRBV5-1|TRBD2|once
CASSPAGGSYEQYF
TGCGCCAGCAGCCCCGCGGGAGGCTCCTACGAGCAGTACTTC
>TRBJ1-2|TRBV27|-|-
CASSFGRGEANYGYTF
TGTGCCAGCAGTTTCGGCCGGGGGGAGGCGAACTATGGCTACACCTTC
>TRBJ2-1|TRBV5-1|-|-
CASSGENEQFF
TGCGCCAGCAGCGGAGAGAATGAGCAGTTCTTC
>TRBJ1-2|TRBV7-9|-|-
CASTDGPSGNYGYTF
TGTGCCAGCACCGACGGACCTTCCGGAAACTATGGCTACACCTTC
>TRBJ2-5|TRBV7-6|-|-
CASSLGGGKTQYF
TGTGCCAGCAGCTTAGGTGGGGGGAAGACCCAGTACTTC
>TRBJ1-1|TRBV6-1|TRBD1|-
CASIWGDRGRTEAFF
TGTGCCAGCATTTGGGGGGACAGGGGGCGGACTGAAGCTTTCTTT
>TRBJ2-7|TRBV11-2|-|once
CASSLERRLAGNEQYF
TGTGCCAGCAGCTTAGAGCGGCGTTTAGCTGGGAACGAGCAGTACTTC
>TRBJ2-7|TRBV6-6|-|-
CASSDRKRGLYEQYF
TGTGCCAGCAGTGACCGGAAAAGGGGATTATACGAGCAGTACTTC
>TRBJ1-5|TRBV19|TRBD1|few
CASSRGQANQPQHF
TGTGCCAGTAGCCGGGGACAGGCTAATCAGCCCCAGCATTTT
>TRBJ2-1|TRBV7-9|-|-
CASSLGGPYNEQFF
TGTGCCAGCAGCTTAGGGGGGCCCTACAATGAGCAGTTCTTC